This T cell receptor beta chain was sequenced during a study of response to subunit inactivated influenza vaccine. CDR1 and CDR2 from the germline V gene are LGHNA and YSLEER. V dropped 0 bases and J dropped 1; count of bases not matched to a gene: 5. There are 17 residues in the CDR3. TCRdb reprocessed the RT-PCR reads with MiXCR, giving one entry per CDR3 protein. The repertoire includes over 750,000 distinct CDR3 sequences, approximately 22% of them detected once, and 10% sits in the top ten. This clonotype turned up a few times. The sequences come from PBMCs from blood, collected less than 6 days after vaccination. The chain has TRBV4-3 and TRBJ2-3; 9 bases match TRBD1. This TCR came from a man in his fifties or sixties who received an inactivated influenza vaccine. The DNA for the CDR3 is TGCGCCAGCAGCCAAGATCTACGGACAGGGGGCACAGATACGCAGTATTTT. This codes for CASSQDLRTGGTDTQYF.